Presented here are 5 T cell receptor beta chains from one specimen sequenced in a study of T cell repertoires in cytomegalovirus infection. TCRdb recomputed calls from the reads with MiXCR, one row per CDR3 protein. In the table there are some 320,000 distinct CDR3 sequences, over 7.5% of which are singletons. The sequenced sample consisted of PBMCs. All receptors derive from a human donor in good health (CMV status not recorded). Some clones in this sample may be carry-over from other donors' samples.

This clonotype was counted between two and nine times. V gene TRBV15 combines with J gene TRBJ2-1, with D tentatively TRBD2 (5 bases). This CDR3 has 17 amino acids. Germline V gene sequence: CDR1 LNHNV, CDR2 YYDKDF (reference sequence). V lost 5 bases and J lost 7, with 24 bases in between. The CDR3 spells CATSDGEVLSARNEQFF. The CDR3 DNA sequence: TGTGCCACCAGCGACGGGGAAGTTCTCTCGGCTAGGAATGAGCAGTTCTTC.

This clonotype was counted between two and nine times. This chain connects TRBV6-5 to TRBJ2-7; 8 nucleotides match TRBD2. Germline CDR1 reads MNHEY; CDR2 reads SVGAGI. V shed 0 bases and J 7 bases; nucleotides not matched to a gene: 5. CDR3 size: 14 residues. The CDR3 is CASSYSRGAKEQYF. CDR3 sequence (DNA): TGTGCCAGCAGTTACTCGCGGGGGGCCAAGGAGCAGTACTTC.

On this clonotype: Since a much larger clone is just one base distant, this may be a read error. This chain uses TRBV10-3 with TRBJ2-7; D is uncertain. CDR1 is ENHRY, CDR2 SYGVKD, per germline. CDR3 length: 11 residues. V was clipped by 3 bases and J by 4 bases, with 4 bases between them. CDR3 coding DNA: TGTGCCATCAGTGACGGGTACGAGCAGTACTTC. As protein: CAISDGYEQYF.

The table lists this clonotype with many counts. The rearrangement uses TRBV12-3 or TRBV12-4 and TRBJ1-1, with D tentatively TRBD1 (5 bases). Trimming shortened V by 6 bases and J by 3 bases, and 11 bases separated the two germline ends. This CDR3 spans 13 amino acids. The CDR3 protein is CASSKQVYTEAFF. CDR3 nucleotides: TGTGCCAGCAGCAAACAGGTTTACACTGAAGCTTTCTTT.

This clonotype was seen ten or more times. The chain joins TRBV7-2 to TRBJ2-4; no clear D gene. Trimming stripped 2 bases from V and 0 bases from J, with 14 bases between. Germline-derived CDR1 and CDR2 are SGHTA and FQGNSA. This CDR3 spans 17 amino acids. This CDR3 is CASSLKSISLAKNIQYF. CDR3 coding DNA: TGTGCCAGCAGCTTAAAGAGCATATCCCTAGCCAAAAACATTCAGTACTTC. The full variable domain, with the rest looked up from reference TRBV7-2 and TRBJ2-4, is GAGVSQSPSNKVTEKGKDVELRCDPISGHTALYWYRQSLGQGLEFLIYFQGNSAPDKSGLPSDRFSAERTGGSVSTLTIQRTQQEDSAVYLCASSLKSISLAKNIQYFGAGTRLSVL.